This T cell receptor beta chain appears in the sequencing data of a study of cytomegalovirus exposure and HLA in healthy donors. Overall study findings and caveats: Cytomegalovirus status was reportedly diagnosed by the classifier with high sensitivity and specificity. Among TCR sequences, most were rare, though some public TCRs appeared in many donors. Cytomegalovirus-associated TCR beta chains were listed, numbering around 150.

The CDR3 extends over 15 amino acids. In regard to this clone: The antigen remains undetermined.

Produced via immunoSEQ multiplex PCR; TCRdb's table is partial and in-frame only. Found here are 230,000 or so clones, 85% to 90% of them singletons; the top ten hold roughly 2.8%. Sequencing was performed on PBMCs. The clonotype originates from a woman aged 18-30 years in good health and CMV-seronegative. The chain joins TRBV21-1 to TRBJ1-1. TRBV21-1 is noted as a pseudogene. CDR3 DNA: TGTGCCAGCGGAGGGGAGGGCGGGTCGAACACTGAAGCTTTCTTT. Amino acids: CASGGEGGSNTEAFF.